This TCR beta chain appears in the sequencing data of a study of high-grade serous ovarian cancer treatment subgroups. On the study more broadly: On average, 14,192 reads and about 7,400 unique TCR beta rearrangements were obtained per sample.

Tumor samples were obtained before definitive surgery or chemotherapy. Study-wide findings and caveats: Different patients shared almost no repertoire; same-patient tumors shared roughly 0.11 to 0.8. Repertoire analysis covered CDR3 alone, not CDR1 or CDR2.

The junction had 5 bases not matched to a gene; V was cut back by 5 bases and J by 1 base. The CDR3 is 16 amino acids. Germline V gene data show CDR1 as MDHEN and CDR2 as SYDVKM. Details on this clone: Antigen: not known.

Some clones are missing from TCRdb's copy, which holds only in-frame ones; the method was immunoSEQ multiplex PCR. This sample has around 3,100 clones, with just under 80% found just once. The sequencing input was tumor tissue. This sequence joins TRBV28 and TRBJ1-6, with TRBD1 matching over 7 bases. This receptor was taken from a human donor with high-grade serous ovarian cancer. For the CDR3, the DNA is TGTGCCAGCAGTCCGACAGGGCCATCCTATAATTCACCCCTCCACTTT. It specifies CASSPTGPSYNSPLHF.